Listed below are T cell receptor beta chains from one sample, sequenced in a study of human thymus T cells. The method was immunoSEQ multiplex PCR; TCRdb's version includes in-frame clones alone and lacks a portion of them. The sample includes 45,000 to 75,000 clones, 94% seen only once; the top ten take around 5.9%. The sample consisted of blood. All receptors derive from a boy younger than two with a congenital heart defect but otherwise immunologically healthy. Each CDR3 is given with its conserved first and last residue. A D gene is named only where the DNA matches it firmly. For some rows the clone size is stated as once, few or many, or as a class when expanded; others skip it.

V: TRBV29-1
J: TRBJ1-2
size: .
D: .
CDR3: CSVVETSLNYGYTF
DNA: TGCAGCGTTGTTGAGACATCCCTTAACTATGGCTACACCTTC

V: TRBV5-1
J: TRBJ2-7
size: .
D: TRBD1
CDR3: CASSLGTGLWEQYF
DNA: TGCGCCAGCAGCTTGGGGACAGGGCTGTGGGAGCAGTACTTC

V: TRBV7-8
J: TRBJ2-2
size: .
D: TRBD2
CDR3: CASSRETLLADNTGELFF
DNA: TGTGCCAGCAGCCGTGAGACCCTGCTAGCGGACAACACCGGGGAGCTGTTTTTT

V: TRBV7-6
J: TRBJ2-6
size: .
D: .
CDR3: CASSFGGYDSGANVLTF
DNA: TGTGCCAGCAGCTTTGGGGGTTACGACTCTGGGGCCAACGTCCTGACTTTC

V: TRBV5-4
J: TRBJ1-2
size: .
D: .
CDR3: CASSNRDRWDYGYTF
DNA: TGTGCCAGCAGCAACCGGGACCGGTGGGACTATGGCTACACCTTC

V: TRBV7-6
J: TRBJ2-5
size: .
D: TRBD1
CDR3: CASSLGRQGWKTQYF
DNA: TGTGCCAGCAGCTTAGGCCGACAGGGGTGGAAGACCCAGTACTTC

V: TRBV6-6
J: TRBJ1-2
size: .
D: .
CDR3: CASSYMDYGYTF
DNA: TGTGCCAGCAGTTACATGGACTATGGCTACACCTTC

V: TRBV6-1
J: TRBJ2-7
size: .
D: TRBD2
CDR3: CASKERRGAAHEQYF
DNA: TGTGCCAGCAAAGAACGGCGGGGGGCGGCCCACGAGCAGTACTTC

V: TRBV28
J: TRBJ2-3
size: .
D: TRBD2
CDR3: CASSSPTSGRLSGHTDTQYF
DNA: TGTGCCAGCAGCTCCCCCACTAGCGGGAGATTGTCCGGCCACACAGATACGCAGTATTTT

V: TRBV27
J: TRBJ1-1
size: .
D: TRBD1
CDR3: CASRVAPQGFAFF
DNA: TGTGCCAGCAGGGTAGCGCCACAGGGGTTTGCTTTCTTT

V: TRBV18
J: TRBJ2-4
size: .
D: TRBD1
CDR3: CASSPTGVAKNIQYF
DNA: TGTGCCAGCTCGCCAACAGGGGTAGCCAAAAACATTCAGTACTTC

V: TRBV7-2
J: TRBJ1-6
size: .
D: TRBD1
CDR3: CASKDRSSYNSPLHF
DNA: TGTGCCAGTAAGGACAGGAGCTCCTATAATTCACCCCTCCACTTT

V: TRBV7-2
J: TRBJ2-1
size: .
D: TRBD1
CDR3: CASSLTGGTGFGKQFF
DNA: TGTGCCAGCAGCTTAACCGGCGGGACAGGGTTTGGGAAGCAGTTCTTC

V: TRBV9
J: TRBJ2-1
size: .
D: TRBD1
CDR3: CASSAPTGPYNEQFF
DNA: TGTGCCAGCAGCGCCCCGACAGGGCCCTACAATGAGCAGTTCTTC

V: TRBV19
J: TRBJ1-1
size: .
D: .
CDR3: CASSILPPSTGLNTEAFF
DNA: TGTGCCAGTAGTATACTCCCCCCCTCAACAGGTTTGAACACTGAAGCTTTCTTT

V: TRBV2
J: TRBJ2-2
size: once
D: .
CDR3: CASSRGETGELFF
DNA: TGTGCCAGCAGCAGGGGTGAGACCGGGGAGCTGTTTTTT

V: TRBV7-9
J: TRBJ1-1
size: .
D: TRBD1
CDR3: CASSTGTGLTEAFF
DNA: TGTGCCAGCAGTACCGGGACAGGGCTCACTGAAGCTTTCTTT